Shown below are 11 T cell receptor beta chains from a single sample sequenced in a study of Graves' ophthalmopathy and Graves' hyperthyroidism. Amplification of the TCR beta CDR3 regions used RNA transcripts (as template). Second-round multiplex PCR followed a first-round RT-PCR using HTBI primers. TCRdb reprocessed the multiplex PCR reads via MiXCR and lists one record per CDR3 protein. The table has 900,000 to 1,200,000 distinct CDR3 sequences, 35% to 40% seen once. The sequencing sample was made of peripheral blood or thyroid tissue (not recorded which). These receptors were obtained from an adult man with Graves' hyperthyroidism.

This clonotype was detected a few times. The V and J genes are TRBV28 and TRBJ2-5; the D gene could be TRBD1 or TRBD2 (5 bases each). Trimming left V 0 bases short and J 2 bases short, with 10 bases between. CDR1 MDHEN and CDR2 SYDVKM come from the germline V gene. The CDR3 length is 15 residues. This chain's CDR3 is CASSLWSGRQETQYF. The CDR3 coding sequence is TGTGCCAGCAGTTTATGGTCAGGGAGACAAGAGACCCAGTACTTC.

The chain couples TRBV11-2 to TRBJ2-7, with TRBD1 matching over 9 bases. The CDR3 runs 15 residues. Germline lookup yields CDR1 SGHAT and CDR2 FQNNGV. V shed 7 bases, J shed 6 bases, and the junction held 13 bases outside the gene matches. CDR3 region: CASKRYEQGAIEQYF. In DNA, the CDR3 is TGTGCCAGCAAACGATACGAACAGGGGGCGATCGAGCAGTACTTC. The full variable domain, rest sourced from reference TRBV11-2 and TRBJ2-7, is EAGVAQSPRYKIIEKRQSVAFWCNPISGHATLYWYQQILGQGPKLLIQFQNNGVVDDSQLPKDRFSAERLKGVDSTLKIQPAKLEDSAVYLCASKRYEQGAIEQYFGPGTRLTVT.

This chain links TRBV7-2 with TRBJ2-7, with D possibly TRBD2 on 5 matching bases. Germline V lookup: CDR1 SGHTA, CDR2 FQGNSA. Trimming stripped 5 bases from V and 4 bases from J, with 21 bases between. The CDR3 has 16 amino acids. CDR3: CASSKQLVTIGYEQYF. The CDR3 region has the DNA TGTGCCAGCAGCAAACAACTAGTTACGATAGGATACGAGCAGTACTTC.

The chain joins TRBV9 to TRBJ1-6; D gene ambiguous. Germline assignment: CDR1 SGDLS and CDR2 YYNGEE. V lost 0 bases, J lost 5 bases, and 12 bases lay in between. The CDR3 consists of 16 residues. The CDR3 region is CASSVDRLEDNSPLHF. The CDR3 coding sequence is TGTGCCAGCAGCGTAGATCGACTAGAAGATAATTCACCCCTCCACTTT.

This clonotype has at least ten counts. The chain combines TRBV7-3 with TRBJ2-1; D ambiguous. The CDR3 extends over 14 amino acids. CDR1 and CDR2 (germline): SGHTA, FQGTGA. V was trimmed by 4 bases and J by 9 bases, leaving 16 bases between them. CDR3 amino acids: CASSYGRTASEQFF. The CDR3 DNA follows: TGTGCCAGCAGCTACGGACGGACCGCAAGTGAGCAGTTCTTC.

V and J are TRBV7-9 and TRBJ1-3, with a possible D match to TRBD1 (6 bases). Germline loops: CDR1 SEHNR, CDR2 FQNEAQ (reference sequence). V dropped 5 bases and J dropped 4 bases, with 15 bases sitting between them. The length of the CDR3 is 15 residues. CDR3 residues: CASSPSAGEGNTIYF. CDR3 nucleotide sequence: TGTGCCAGCAGCCCCTCGGCAGGGGAGGGAAACACCATATATTTT.

The chain has TRBV25-1 and TRBJ1-2, with TRBD1 identical over 11 bases. The germline gives CDR1 MGHDK, CDR2 SYGVNS. With 4 bases clipped from V and 4 bases from J, the junction kept 5 bases outside the gene matches. CDR3 length: 15 residues. The CDR3 DNA follows: TGTGCCAGCAGTGCCTGGACAGGGGGCGGCTATGGCTACACCTTC. It specifies CASSAWTGGGYGYTF.

This clonotype was counted a few times. The CDR3 DNA reads as TGTGCCAGCAGGGGCATGACAGGGTCCTTCTACGAGCAGTACTTC. This encodes CASRGMTGSFYEQYF. The V gene is TRBV6-5, the J gene TRBJ2-7; 7 positions match TRBD1. The J segment lost 3 bases and the V segment lost 6 bases, leaving 11 bases of the junction unmatched. There are 15 residues in the CDR3. Germline V gives CDR1 MNHEY, CDR2 SVGAGI.

Of note for this clonotype: This may come from a read error, since a much larger clone is one base off. For the CDR3, the DNA is TGCAGTGCTAGAGACCGACAGGGGTCCTTTGGGGGCCACACCTTC. It yields the protein CSARDRQGSFGGHTF. The chain is built from TRBV20-1 and TRBJ1-2, with 8 positions matching TRBD1. V gave up 0 bases and J gave up 12 bases; unmatched junction bases: 15. The CDR3 is 15 amino acids. CDR1 is DFQATT, CDR2 SNEGSKA, per germline (reference sequence).

The gene calls are TRBV4-3 and TRBJ1-1, with D possibly matching TRBD1 (5 bases). This CDR3 is 16 amino acids long. Germline CDR1 and CDR2: LGHNA and YSLEER. V was shortened by 0 bases and J by 0 bases, with 11 bases between the two germline ends. CDR3 sequence: CASSQDGGTMNTEAFF. The DNA of the CDR3 is TGCGCCAGCAGCCAAGATGGCGGGACTATGAACACTGAAGCTTTCTTT.

This clonotype was detected many times. The chain is built from TRBV15 and TRBJ2-7; the D is unclear. This CDR3 spans 17 amino acids. With 1 base removed from V and 1 base from J, the gap between germline ends came to 17 bases. The germline V gene encodes CDR1 LNHNV and CDR2 YYDKDF (reference sequence). The CDR3 sequence is CATSRVVGTRGSYEQYF. The DNA for the CDR3 is TGTGCCACCAGCAGAGTCGTTGGAACCAGAGGATCCTACGAGCAGTACTTC.